The 32 T cell receptor beta chains listed next were all sequenced from one sample in a study of shared clonotypes between healthy human individuals. Libraries were prepared by immunoSEQ multiplex PCR; TCRdb keeps only in-frame clonotypes and omits some of them. The profile shows a few million clones, just over 90% of them singletons. The sample taken for sequencing was naive CD4+ T cells from PBMCs. Subset here: CD45RA+ positively selected. The receptors derive from a young man in good health. Some clones in this sample may be carry-over from other donors' samples.

The chain recombines TRBV30 with TRBJ1-5, with unresolved D. The CDR3 is made up of 16 amino acids. CDR1 and CDR2 (germline): GTSNPN, SVGIG (reference sequence). Deletions cut 5 bases from V and 0 bases from J, with 17 bases between. DNA for the CDR3: TGTGCCTGGGGCATCGCGGGGATCAATAGCAATCAGCCCCAGCATTTT. Translation: CAWGIAGINSNQPQHF.

The count of this clone is one. The V and J genes are TRBV5-4 and TRBJ1-1; the match to TRBD1 covers 9 bases. Trimming cost V 4 bases and J 6 bases; bases outside gene matches: 4. This CDR3 region has 13 residues. CDR1 is SGHNT, CDR2 YYREEE, per germline (reference sequence). CDR3 DNA: TGTGCCAGCAGCGCCCGGACAGGGGCTGAAGCTTTCTTT. This gives the protein CASSARTGAEAFF.

A few counts support this clone. The J gene is TRBJ1-5, the V gene TRBV15; D is perhaps TRBD1 (5 bases). With 4 bases removed from V and 4 bases from J, the gap between germline ends came to 11 bases. Germline CDR1 reads LNHNV; CDR2 reads YYDKDF (reference sequence). This CDR3 spans 14 amino acids. CDR3 residues: CATSTRQFNQPQHF. The CDR3 coding sequence is TGTGCCACCAGCACTAGACAGTTTAATCAGCCCCAGCATTTT.

The rearrangement links TRBV5-1 to TRBJ2-7, with a tentative D call TRBD1 (6 bases). V lost 2 bases to trimming and J lost 2 bases, with 14 bases between them. The CDR3 runs to 15 residues. Germline CDR1 reads SGHRS; CDR2 reads YFSETQ. The CDR3 sequence: CASSFSGQSAYEQYF. CDR3 bases: TGCGCCAGCAGCTTTTCAGGACAGTCCGCCTACGAGCAGTACTTC.

The chain employs TRBV18 and TRBJ2-7, with 11 nucleotides matching TRBD2. Germline assignment: CDR1 KGHSH and CDR2 LQKENI. The CDR3 runs to 16 residues. The J segment lost 2 bases and the V segment lost 5 bases, leaving 8 bases of the junction unmatched. The CDR3 sequence: CASSEGTSGPAYEQYF. The CDR3 DNA is TGTGCCAGCTCAGAGGGGACTAGCGGACCAGCCTACGAGCAGTACTTC.

The V call is TRBV15, the J call TRBJ2-2, with a tentative D call TRBD1 (5 bases). V shed 1 base and J shed 4 bases, with 10 bases lying between them. The CDR3 loop spans 15 amino acids. CDR1 is LNHNV, CDR2 YYDKDF, per germline (reference sequence). CDR3 region: CATSRGDRRTGELFF. CDR3 nucleotide sequence: TGTGCCACCAGCAGAGGAGACAGACGCACCGGGGAGCTGTTTTTT.

The chain joins TRBV20-1 to TRBJ2-1; D is unclear. V shed 6 bases and J shed 5 bases, with 8 bases lying between them. Germline CDR1 reads DFQATT; CDR2 reads SNEGSKA (reference sequence). This CDR3 has 11 amino acids. This chain's CDR3 is CSAKDNNEQFF. In DNA form, the CDR3 reads TGCAGTGCAAAGGATAACAATGAGCAGTTCTTC.

This clone was seen only a few times. The chain couples TRBV7-2 to TRBJ2-7; TRBD2 aligns across 10 bases. The junction had 13 bases not matched to a gene; V was cut back by 5 bases and J by 0 bases. CDR3 length equals 18 residues. Germline V gene lookup returns CDR1 SGHTA and CDR2 FQGNSA. CDR3 nucleotide sequence: TGTGCCAGCAGCCATAATAGCGGGCTAGCGGGGGACTCCTACGAGCAGTACTTC. It yields the protein CASSHNSGLAGDSYEQYF.

This clone was detected only a few times. Other DNA sequences in the sample encode the same CDR3. The chain is built from TRBV7-9 and TRBJ2-3; D unresolved. The V and J ends lost 2 bases and 3 bases respectively, with 0 bases between them. CDR1 and CDR2 from the germline V gene are SEHNR and FQNEAQ (reference sequence). This CDR3 region has 11 residues. CDR3 coding DNA: TGTGCCAGCAGCTTAACAGATACGCAGTATTTT. It is translated as CASSLTDTQYF.

The CDR3 protein is CASSLLRRDYGYTF. The CDR3 nucleotides read TGTGCCAGCAGCTTGTTACGCAGGGACTATGGCTACACCTTC. V gene TRBV5-5 combines with J gene TRBJ1-2; a weak D match, TRBD1 (5 bases). The CDR3 is made up of 14 amino acids. CDR1 SGHKS and CDR2 YYEKEE come from the germline V gene (reference sequence). V shed 1 base and J shed 3 bases, with 10 bases lying between them.

The chain recombines TRBV5-6 with TRBJ2-7, with TRBD2 matching 7 bases. The CDR3 runs to 17 residues. V trimming: 1 base; J trimming: 4 bases; junction bases outside the gene matches: 14. The germline gives CDR1 SGHDT, CDR2 YYEEEE. DNA for the CDR3: TGTGCCAGCAGCTTGCTGTCGAGCGGGATATGGCCTTACGAGCAGTACTTC. Its protein product is CASSLLSSGIWPYEQYF.

The chain uses TRBV5-5 and TRBJ2-2; D possibly corresponds to TRBD1 (5 bases). V lost 0 bases, J lost 3 bases, and 9 bases lay in between. CDR1 SGHKS and CDR2 YYEKEE come from the germline V gene (reference sequence). The CDR3 is 15 amino acids. This CDR3 is CASSLDAGYTGELFF. The DNA of the CDR3 is TGTGCCAGCAGCTTGGATGCAGGGTACACCGGGGAGCTGTTTTTT. Variable domain in full (rest from reference TRBV5-5 and TRBJ2-2): DAGVTQSPTHLIKTRGQQVTLRCSPISGHKSVSWYQQVLGQGPQFIFQYYEKEERGRGNFPDRFSARQFPNYSSELNVNALLLGDSALYLCASSLDAGYTGELFFGEGSRLTVL.

A note on this clone: Other DNA sequences in this specimen translate into the identical CDR3. The CDR3 nucleotides are TGTGCCAGCAGTTTACGTGGCGGATACAATGAGCAGTTCTTC. This encodes CASSLRGGYNEQFF. V and J are TRBV28 and TRBJ2-1; D unclear. The CDR3 extends over 14 amino acids. Deletions cut 2 bases from V and 4 bases from J, with 9 bases between. Germline V lookup: CDR1 MDHEN, CDR2 SYDVKM.

V and J are TRBV6-4 and TRBJ2-7; 12 bases map to TRBD2. The CDR3 consists of 18 residues. After removal of 6 bases from V and 1 base from J, the junction contained 13 bases not matched to a gene. Looked up from germline, CDR1 is MRHNA and CDR2 is SNTAGT. This CDR3 is CASRETSGRGVFSYEQYF. The CDR3 DNA reads as TGTGCCAGCAGGGAGACTAGCGGGAGAGGAGTCTTTTCCTACGAGCAGTACTTC.

This clone was observed once. Other DNA sequences in this specimen translate into the identical CDR3. The chain joins TRBV5-1 to TRBJ2-3; TRBD2 aligns across 15 bases. CDR1 is SGHRS and CDR2 is YFSETQ in the germline V gene. The CDR3 runs 16 residues. V trimming: 5 bases; J trimming: 3 bases; junction bases outside the gene matches: 4. The chain's CDR3 is CASSHGLAGGTDTQYF. The CDR3 DNA follows: TGCGCCAGCAGTCACGGACTAGCGGGAGGGACAGATACGCAGTATTTT.

The rearrangement links TRBV28 to TRBJ1-4; D unclear. The CDR3 contains 10 residues. Trimming removed 7 bases at V and 8 bases at J, with 5 bases between. Germline V lookup: CDR1 MDHEN, CDR2 SYDVKM. CDR3 sequence: CASKREKLFF. The DNA of the CDR3 is TGTGCCAGCAAAAGGGAAAAACTGTTTTTT.

This clone appeared once. The CDR3 spells CASSRARLAANTGELFF. Written as DNA, the CDR3 is TGTGCCAGCTCACGAGCCCGACTAGCGGCAAACACCGGGGAGCTGTTTTTT. This chain connects TRBV18 to TRBJ2-2, with 9 nucleotides matching TRBD2. From germline, CDR1 is KGHSH and CDR2 LQKENI. J lost 2 bases, V lost 4 bases, and 8 bases had no gene match. This CDR3 region has 17 residues.

The chain couples TRBV9 to TRBJ2-3; D is uncertain. Trimming removed 3 bases from V and 3 bases from J, with 11 bases in between. The CDR3 extends over 14 amino acids. From germline, CDR1 is SGDLS and CDR2 YYNGEE. The CDR3 protein is CASSGTSRTDTQYF. CDR3 in DNA: TGTGCCAGCAGCGGAACTTCCAGAACAGATACGCAGTATTTT.

DNA for the CDR3: TGTGCCAGCAGAATGAGCGGTCCCTACGAGCAGTACTTC. Protein product: CASRMSGPYEQYF. The chain links TRBV27 to TRBJ2-7, with a tentative D call TRBD2 (5 bases). This CDR3 contains 13 residues. The germline V gene encodes CDR1 MNHEY and CDR2 SMNVEV (reference sequence). The V gene lost 6 bases and the J gene lost 2 bases, with 11 bases spanning the gap.

V is TRBV4-1 and J is TRBJ1-4; D perhaps matches TRBD1 (5 bases). Trimming left V 0 bases short and J 4 bases short, with 12 bases between. This CDR3 contains 16 residues. The germline CDR1 and CDR2 sequences are MGHRA and YSYEKL. CDR3 residues: CASSQDPRGLNEKLFF. CDR3 bases: TGCGCCAGCAGCCAAGATCCCCGGGGCCTTAATGAAAAACTGTTTTTT.

This clone came up many times. The rearrangement links TRBV20-1 to TRBJ1-1; D is perhaps TRBD1 (5 bases). Deletions cut 0 bases from V and 11 bases from J, with 10 bases between. The CDR3 sequence is 11 residues long. Germline CDR1 and CDR2: DFQATT and SNEGSKA (reference sequence). The CDR3 region is CSARDRGTAFF. CDR3 nucleotides: TGCAGTGCTAGAGATCGGGGGACGGCTTTCTTT.

Of note for this clone: Within the sample, other DNA sequences also encode this same CDR3. This chain connects TRBV7-2 to TRBJ2-7, with 7 bases aligning to TRBD2. J was trimmed by 2 bases and V by 5 bases; bases with no gene match: 3. CDR1 is SGHTA and CDR2 is FQGNSA in the germline V gene. CDR3 length: 13 amino acids. Here the CDR3 DNA reads TGTGCCAGCAGCCCTAGCGGAACCTACGAGCAGTACTTC. It codes for CASSPSGTYEQYF.

This sequence joins TRBV28 and TRBJ2-6, with TRBD1 identical over 7 bases. Germline V CDR1 and CDR2: MDHEN, SYDVKM. CDR3 length: 16 amino acids. J lost 3 bases, V lost 0 bases, and 2 bases had no gene match. CDR3 residues: CASSLWTGFGANVLTF. The DNA of the CDR3 is TGTGCCAGCAGTTTATGGACAGGGTTTGGGGCCAACGTCCTGACTTTC.

This clone was seen a handful of times. The CDR3 sequence is CASSWDFNTEAFF. The DNA for the CDR3 is TGTGCCAGCAGCTGGGACTTTAACACTGAAGCTTTCTTT. This chain uses TRBV7-3 with TRBJ1-1, with D possibly TRBD1 on 5 matching bases. This CDR3 comprises 13 residues. CDR1 is SGHTA, CDR2 FQGTGA, per germline. V lost 4 bases, J lost 2 bases, and 8 bases lay in between.

The chain joins TRBV19 to TRBJ1-2; D is unclear. Trimming left V 3 bases short and J 7 bases short, with 15 bases between. The CDR3 has 14 amino acids. Germline loops: CDR1 LNHDA, CDR2 SQIVND (reference sequence). This CDR3 is CASSMYSAWSGYTF. DNA for the CDR3: TGTGCCAGTAGTATGTACTCGGCGTGGAGTGGCTACACCTTC.

V usage is TRBV5-4 and J usage is TRBJ2-1, with 7 bases fitting TRBD2. From germline, CDR1 is SGHNT and CDR2 YYREEE (reference sequence). The CDR3 has 14 residues. J was trimmed by 5 bases and V by 4 bases; bases with no gene match: 6. CDR3 in DNA: TGTGCCAGCAGCCAACCCGCGGGGGACAATGAGCAGTTCTTC. Translating it yields CASSQPAGDNEQFF.

The chain joins TRBV9 to TRBJ1-3, with D unclear. Per the germline V gene, CDR1 is SGDLS and CDR2 is YYNGEE. Trimming cost V 6 bases and J 5 bases, with 3 bases left between them. The CDR3 sequence is 10 residues long. CDR3 amino acids: CASKRNTIYF. Written as DNA, the CDR3 is TGTGCCAGCAAAAGAAACACCATATATTTT.

This chain uses TRBV5-5 with TRBJ2-3; tentative D call: TRBD1 (5 bases). The CDR3 sequence is 15 residues long. Germline values: CDR1 SGHKS, CDR2 YYEKEE (reference sequence). V was clipped by 5 bases and J by 2 bases, with 15 bases between them. The CDR3 region is CASRSPLGPTDTQYF. The CDR3 DNA reads as TGTGCCAGCAGGTCCCCCTTGGGGCCCACAGATACGCAGTATTTT.

The gene calls are TRBV7-8 and TRBJ1-2; D ambiguous. Trimming stripped 1 base from V and 4 bases from J, with 10 bases between. The germline gives CDR1 SGHVS, CDR2 FQNEAQ. The CDR3 extends over 14 amino acids. In DNA form, the CDR3 reads TGTGCCAGCAGCTTAGAGGACCTTTTCTATGGCTACACCTTC. Translating it yields CASSLEDLFYGYTF.

CDR3 residues: CASKPEGTSNQPQHF. The CDR3 DNA reads as TGTGCCAGCAAGCCAGAGGGTACGAGCAATCAGCCCCAGCATTTT. The chain uses TRBV2 and TRBJ1-5; unclear D gene. Germline V gene data show CDR1 as SNHLY and CDR2 as FYNNEI. Trimming took off 7 bases at V and 1 base at J, with 14 bases between the two ends. The CDR3 spans 15 residues.

For this clone: The sample contains more than one DNA sequence encoding this CDR3. J is TRBJ2-1 and V is TRBV5-1, with TRBD2 matching 9 bases. This CDR3 has 15 residues. Germline V CDR1 and CDR2: SGHRS, YFSETQ. Trimming at V came to 4 bases and at J to 0 bases, leaving 2 bases not matched to a gene. The CDR3 loop is CASSQLAGSYNEQFF. CDR3 DNA: TGCGCCAGCAGCCAACTAGCGGGCTCCTACAATGAGCAGTTCTTC. Using reference TRBV5-1 and TRBJ2-1 for the parts outside the CDR3, the full variable domain is KAGVTQTPRYLIKTRGQQVTLSCSPISGHRSVSWYQQTPGQGLQFLFEYFSETQRNKGNFPGRFSGRQFSNSRSEMNVSTLELGDSALYLCASSQLAGSYNEQFFGPGTRLTVL.

The chain carries TRBV7-3 and TRBJ2-3, with D perhaps TRBD2 (6 bases). The CDR3 runs to 13 residues. In germline, CDR1 is SGHTA, CDR2 FQGTGA. Trimming stripped 7 bases from V and 6 bases from J, with 14 bases between. The CDR3 DNA is TGTGCCAGCAAGGATTCTAGCGTGGATACGCAGTATTTT. This codes for CASKDSSVDTQYF.